This T cell receptor beta chain was captured by sequencing in a study of blood T cell repertoires in COVID-19. Study-wide context: Sites across the United States, Italy and Spain contributed samples from acute and convalescent COVID-19. Sample material is recorded as cDNA or gDNA derived from T cells, B-cell-depleted T cells, or PBMCs.

Original methodology: For nucleated cells, counts were estimated from reference gene primer amplification. The table came from immunoSEQ multiplex PCR; TCRdb's copy has only in-frame clones and leaves some out. That table furnishes V, J and clone size, whereas the DNA furnished D and trimming. The sample consists of around 500,000 clones, around 85% of them appearing once. Germline values: CDR1 LGHDT, CDR2 YNNKEL (reference sequence). CDR3 length: 16 amino acids. The ends lost 4 bases at V and 6 bases at J; junction bases unmatched: 5. The origin of this receptor is a human donor in a cohort sampled during active COVID-19. The chain carries TRBV3-1 (or the pseudogene TRBV3-2) and TRBJ2-1; 14 bases match TRBD2. Sequencing input: peripheral blood. The CDR3 reads CASSRLAGGVSNEQFF. The CDR3 nucleotides are TGTGCCAGCAGCCGACTAGCGGGAGGGGTGAGCAATGAGCAGTTCTTC.